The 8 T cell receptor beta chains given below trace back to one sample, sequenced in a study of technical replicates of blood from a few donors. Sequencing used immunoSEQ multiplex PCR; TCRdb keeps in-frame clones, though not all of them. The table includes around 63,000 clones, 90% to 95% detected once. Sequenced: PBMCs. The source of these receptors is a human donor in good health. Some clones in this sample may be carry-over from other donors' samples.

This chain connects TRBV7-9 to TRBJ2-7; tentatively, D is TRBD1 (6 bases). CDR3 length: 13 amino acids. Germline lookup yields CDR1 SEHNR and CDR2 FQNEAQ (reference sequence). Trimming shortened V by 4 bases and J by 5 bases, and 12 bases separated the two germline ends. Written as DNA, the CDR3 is TGTGCCAGCAGCTCGACAGGTTTTCACGAGCAGTACTTC. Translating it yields CASSSTGFHEQYF. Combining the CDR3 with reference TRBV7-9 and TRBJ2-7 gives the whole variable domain DTGVSQNPRHKITKRGQNVTFRCDPISEHNRLYWYRQTLGQGPEFLTYFQNEAQLEKSRLLSDRFSAERPKGSFSTLEIQRTEQGDSAMYLCASSSTGFHEQYFGPGTRLTVT.

CDR3 sequence reads: CATWTGRIYQPQHF. The CDR3 DNA is TGTGCCACCTGGACAGGGAGGATCTATCAGCCCCAGCATTTT. This chain connects TRBV6-1 to TRBJ1-5; 8 bases fit TRBD1. The V segment lost 10 bases and the J segment 5 bases; nucleotides outside the gene matches: 10. The germline V gene has CDR1 MNHNS and CDR2 SASEGT. The length of the CDR3 is 14 residues.

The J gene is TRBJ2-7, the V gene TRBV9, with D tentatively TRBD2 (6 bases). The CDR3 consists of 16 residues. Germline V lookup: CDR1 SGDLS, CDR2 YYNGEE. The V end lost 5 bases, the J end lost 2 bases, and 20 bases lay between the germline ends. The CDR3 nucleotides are TGTGCCAGCAGTCGAGGAGGGAGAGAGAGAACCTACGAGCAGTACTTC. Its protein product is CASSRGGRERTYEQYF.

The CDR3 sequence is CATSETRGSTDTQYF. The CDR3 nucleotides are TGTGCCACCAGTGAGACCAGGGGGAGCACAGATACGCAGTATTTT. The chain is built from TRBV15 and TRBJ2-3; TRBD1 aligns across 7 bases. This CDR3 spans 15 amino acids. Germline trimming cut 6 bases from V and 0 bases from J; bases unmatched to any gene: 6. Germline CDR1 reads LNHNV; CDR2 reads YYDKDF (reference sequence). The entire variable domain, with the rest obtained from reference TRBV15 and TRBJ2-3, is as follows: DAMVIQNPRYQVTQFGKPVTLSCSQTLNHNVMYWYQQKSSQAPKLLFHYYDKDFNNEADTPDNFQSRRPNTSFCFLDIRSPGLGDTAMYLCATSETRGSTDTQYFGPGTRLTVL.

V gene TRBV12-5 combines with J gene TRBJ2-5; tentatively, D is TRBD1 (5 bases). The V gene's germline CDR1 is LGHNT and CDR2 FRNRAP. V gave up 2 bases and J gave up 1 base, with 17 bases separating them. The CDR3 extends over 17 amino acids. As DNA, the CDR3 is TGTGCTAGTGGTTTGATACGTACAGGTGGGGCCCAAGAGACCCAGTACTTC. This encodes CASGLIRTGGAQETQYF.

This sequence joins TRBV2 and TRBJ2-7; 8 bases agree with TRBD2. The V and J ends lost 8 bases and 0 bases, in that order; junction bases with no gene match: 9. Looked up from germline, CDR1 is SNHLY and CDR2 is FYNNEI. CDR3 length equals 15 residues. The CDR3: CASSSGGVSSYEQYF. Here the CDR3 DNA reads TGTGCCAGCTCCTCGGGAGGGGTGAGCTCCTACGAGCAGTACTTC.

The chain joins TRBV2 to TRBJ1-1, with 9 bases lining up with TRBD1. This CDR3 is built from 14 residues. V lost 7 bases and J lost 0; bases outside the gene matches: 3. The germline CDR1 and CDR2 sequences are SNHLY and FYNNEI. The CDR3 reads CASTQGAMNTEAFF. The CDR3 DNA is TGTGCCAGCACACAGGGGGCCATGAACACTGAAGCTTTCTTT.

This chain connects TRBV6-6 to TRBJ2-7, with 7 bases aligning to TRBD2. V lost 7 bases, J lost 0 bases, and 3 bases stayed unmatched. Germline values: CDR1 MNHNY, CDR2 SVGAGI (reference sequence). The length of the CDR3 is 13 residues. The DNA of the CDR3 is TGTGCCAGCAAGCGGGATAACTCCTACGAGCAGTACTTC. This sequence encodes CASKRDNSYEQYF.